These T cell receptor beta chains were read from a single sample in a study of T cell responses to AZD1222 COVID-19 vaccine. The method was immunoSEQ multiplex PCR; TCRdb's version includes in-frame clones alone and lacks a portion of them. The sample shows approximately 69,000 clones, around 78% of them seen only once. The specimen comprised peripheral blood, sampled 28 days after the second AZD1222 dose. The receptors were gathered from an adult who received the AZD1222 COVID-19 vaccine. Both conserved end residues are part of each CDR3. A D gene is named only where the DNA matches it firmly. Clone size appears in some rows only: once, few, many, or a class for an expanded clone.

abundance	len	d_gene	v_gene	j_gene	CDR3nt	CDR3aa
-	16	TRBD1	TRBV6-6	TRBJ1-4	TGTGCCAGCAGTTACCGAGGTGGACAGGGCGGGGAAAAACTGTTTTTT	CASSYRGGQGGEKLFF
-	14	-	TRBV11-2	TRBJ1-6	TGTGCCAGCAGCCCACCCGGACAGTATTCACCCCTCCACTTT	CASSPPGQYSPLHF
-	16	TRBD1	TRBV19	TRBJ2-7	TGTGCCAGTAGTATTGTTCCAGGGGGCAAATCCTACGAGCAGTACTTC	CASSIVPGGKSYEQYF
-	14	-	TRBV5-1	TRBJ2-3	TGCGCCAGCAGCTTGTTGTCTAGCACAGATACGCAGTATTTT	CASSLLSSTDTQYF
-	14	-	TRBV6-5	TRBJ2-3	TGTGCCAGCAGTTACGGCGGGTCCACAGATACGCAGTATTTT	CASSYGGSTDTQYF
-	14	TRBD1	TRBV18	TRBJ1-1	TGTGCCAGCTCTGGACAGGGGACAAACACTGAAGCTTTCTTT	CASSGQGTNTEAFF
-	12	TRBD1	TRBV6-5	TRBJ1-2	TGTGCCACCAGACAGGGGGAGGGCGGCTACACCTTC	CATRQGEGGYTF
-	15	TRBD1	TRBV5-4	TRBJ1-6	TGTGCCAGCAGCGTGGGACAGGGAATTTACTCACCCCTCCACTTT	CASSVGQGIYSPLHF
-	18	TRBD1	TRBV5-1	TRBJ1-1	TGCGCCAGCAGCTTGGGGTGGACAGGGGCCCTATCGAACACTGAAGCTTTCTTT	CASSLGWTGALSNTEAFF
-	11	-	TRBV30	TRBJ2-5	TGTGCCTGGAAGGGCCCGGAGACCCAGTACTTC	CAWKGPETQYF
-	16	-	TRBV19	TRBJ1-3	TGTGCCAGTAGTATGGGTGACAGTCCTCTCTGGAAACACCATATATTT	CASSMGDSPLWKHHIF
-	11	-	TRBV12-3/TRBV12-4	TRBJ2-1	TGTGCCAGCAGCCCCCTTGGGGAGCAGTTCTTC	CASSPLGEQFF
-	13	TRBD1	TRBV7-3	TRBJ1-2	TGTGCCAGCAGCCCACAGGGGGCCTATGGCTACACCTTC	CASSPQGAYGYTF
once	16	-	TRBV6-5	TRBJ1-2	TGTGCCAGCAGTTACGCCGGTCTCAGGGGAGACTATGGCTACACCTTC	CASSYAGLRGDYGYTF
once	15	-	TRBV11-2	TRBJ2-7	TGTGCCAGCAGCTGGGGGGAGGCAATCTCCTACGAGCAGTACTTC	CASSWGEAISYEQYF
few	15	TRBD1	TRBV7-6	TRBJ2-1	TGTGCCAGCAGCTCGGACAGGGTGCTCAAAGAAGGGCAGTTCTTC	CASSSDRVLKEGQFF
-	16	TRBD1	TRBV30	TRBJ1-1	TGTGCCTGGAGCTCCGGGACAGGGGTACTGAACACTGAAGCTTTCTTT	CAWSSGTGVLNTEAFF
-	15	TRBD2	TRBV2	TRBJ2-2	TGTGCCAGCAGCGAGGCGGGGGGAATCACCGGGGAGCTGTTTTTT	CASSEAGGITGELFF
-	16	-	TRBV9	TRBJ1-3	TGTGCCAGCAGCCCCGAGACAGGCGTCTCTGGAAACACCATATATTTT	CASSPETGVSGNTIYF
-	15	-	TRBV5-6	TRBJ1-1	TGTGCCAGCAGCCTTCGGGCCACCTGGGGCACTGAAGCTTTCTTT	CASSLRATWGTEAFF
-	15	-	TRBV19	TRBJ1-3	TGTGCCAGTAGTGATCTGCAGGGAACTGGAAACACCATATATTTT	CASSDLQGTGNTIYF
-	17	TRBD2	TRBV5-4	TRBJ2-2	TGTGCCAGCAGCTTGGGATTGCGGGGGGGCCGTGTCGGGGAGCTGTTTTTT	CASSLGLRGGRVGELFF
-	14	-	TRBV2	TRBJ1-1	TGTGCCAGCAGACCGGACGGATGGAACACTGAAGCTTTCTTT	CASRPDGWNTEAFF
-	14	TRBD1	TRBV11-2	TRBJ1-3	TGTGCCAGCAGCTCTGGACAGGGGGCGAACACCATATATTTT	CASSSGQGANTIYF
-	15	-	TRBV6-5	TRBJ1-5	TGTGCCAGCAGCACACAGGGCGGCGGCAATCAGCCCCAGCATTTT	CASSTQGGGNQPQHF
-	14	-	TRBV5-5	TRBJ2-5	TGTGCCAGCAGCTTGTACCCGGGGCCAGAGACCCAGTACTTC	CASSLYPGPETQYF
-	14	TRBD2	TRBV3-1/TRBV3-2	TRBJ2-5	TGTGCCAGCAGCCAGACTAGCGGGCAAGAGACCCAGTACTTC	CASSQTSGQETQYF
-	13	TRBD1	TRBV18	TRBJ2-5	TGTGCCAGCTCATCAGGGGGCAGGGAGACCCAGTACTTC	CASSSGGRETQYF
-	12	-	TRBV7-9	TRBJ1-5	TGTGCCAGCAGCTTAGGAGACCAGCCCCAGCATTTT	CASSLGDQPQHF
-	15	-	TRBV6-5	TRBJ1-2	TGTGCCAGCAGGAATTTACAGGTCGCTAGCTATGGCTACACCTTC	CASRNLQVASYGYTF
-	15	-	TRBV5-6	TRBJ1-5	TGTGCCAGCAGACCCAGGGGAGAACCTAATCAGCCCCAGCATTTT	CASRPRGEPNQPQHF
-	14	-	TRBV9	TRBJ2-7	TGTGCCAGCGAAGGAAGCGCGAGGGCCTACGAGCAGTACTTC	CASEGSARAYEQYF
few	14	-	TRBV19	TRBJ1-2	TGTGCCAGTAGCGCCCACAGGGCGGGGTATGGCTACACCTTC	CASSAHRAGYGYTF
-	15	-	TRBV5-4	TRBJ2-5	TGTGCCAGCAGCTTTTCGCTCCAGGGCCGCGAGACCCAGTACTTC	CASSFSLQGRETQYF
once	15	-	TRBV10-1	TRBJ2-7	TGCGCCAGCAGTGGGACAGTAGGACTTTCCTACGAGCAGTACTTC	CASSGTVGLSYEQYF
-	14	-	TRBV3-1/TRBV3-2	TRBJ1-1	TGTGCCAGCTGCCGGGGGACCAACTCCGGAGAAGCTTTCTTT	CASCRGTNSGEAFF
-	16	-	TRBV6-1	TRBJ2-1	TGTGCCAGCAGTGAAAAGGCCGGAGGTTTTTACAATGAGCAGTTCTTC	CASSEKAGGFYNEQFF
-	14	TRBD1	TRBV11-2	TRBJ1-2	TGTGCCAGCAGCTTGGCAGGGGGCAACTATGGCTACACCTTC	CASSLAGGNYGYTF
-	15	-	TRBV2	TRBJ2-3	TGTGCCAGCAGTCCCCTCCTCAGGGGCACAGATACGCAGTATTTT	CASSPLLRGTDTQYF
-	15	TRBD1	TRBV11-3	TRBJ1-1	TGTGCCAGCAGCCCCGGACAGGGAGGGGGCACTGAAGCTTTCTTT	CASSPGQGGGTEAFF
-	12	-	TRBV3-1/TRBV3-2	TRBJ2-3	TGTGCCAGCAGCCAAGGCACAGATACGCAGTATTTT	CASSQGTDTQYF
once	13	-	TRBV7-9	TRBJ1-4	TGTGCCAGCAGCTTAACAGATAATGAAAAACTGTTTTTT	CASSLTDNEKLFF
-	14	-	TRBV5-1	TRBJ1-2	TGCGCCAGCAGCCCTGGGGGGACTAACTATGGCTACACCTTC	CASSPGGTNYGYTF
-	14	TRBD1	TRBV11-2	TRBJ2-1	TGTGCCAGCAGCTTAGGTGCCCCGACAGGGGAGCAGTTCTTC	CASSLGAPTGEQFF
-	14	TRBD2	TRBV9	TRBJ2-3	TGTGCCAGCAGCATCGGGACTAGCGGTGATACGCAGTATTTT	CASSIGTSGDTQYF
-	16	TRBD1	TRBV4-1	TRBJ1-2	TGCGCCAGCAGCCGCCTGCCCCCGGACAGGACCTATGGCTACACCTTC	CASSRLPPDRTYGYTF
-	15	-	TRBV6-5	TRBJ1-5	TGTGCCAGCACTAAGGGGGGGTATAGCAATCAGCCCCAGCATTTT	CASTKGGYSNQPQHF
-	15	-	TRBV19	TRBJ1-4	TGTGCCAGTAGGCTAACAGGGTCCGCGGGTGAAAAACTGTTTTTT	CASRLTGSAGEKLFF
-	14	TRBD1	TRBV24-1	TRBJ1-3	TGTGCCACCGATAGGGGGCGACCGGGAAACACCATATATTTT	CATDRGRPGNTIYF
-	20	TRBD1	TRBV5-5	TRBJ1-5	TGTGCCAGCAGCTTGGGGGAGCCGGGACAGGGGACGTGGGGCAATCAGCCCCAGCATTTT	CASSLGEPGQGTWGNQPQHF
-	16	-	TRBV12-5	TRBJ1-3	TGTGCTAGTGGTTCCTGGGACGGGATCTCTGGAAACACCATATATTTT	CASGSWDGISGNTIYF
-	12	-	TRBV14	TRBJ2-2	TGTGCCAGCAGCCAGAACACCGGGGAGCTGTTTTTT	CASSQNTGELFF
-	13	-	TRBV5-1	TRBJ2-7	TGCGCCAGCACCCCCCTTGGACGCTCCGAGCAGTACTTC	CASTPLGRSEQYF